A selection of T cell receptor beta chains follows, all from one sample in a study of CD8 T cells in Susac syndrome. Using its own MiXCR run on the immunoSEQ multiplex PCR reads, TCRdb lists one record per CDR3 protein. The sample carries some 180,000 distinct CDR3 sequences, roughly 91% recorded once. The sequenced material came from CD4+ T cells from PBMCs. The receptors come from a human donor with Susac syndrome. Each CDR3 is given with its conserved first and last residue. D genes are given only for firm matches. Where a row states a size, it is once, few, many or the class of an expanded clone; other rows omit it.

TRBV12-3/TRBV12-4	12	TRBJ2-1	NA	NA	CASSLGPLGTFF	TGTGCCAGCAGTCTTGGGCCCCTCGGTACGTTCTTC
TRBV12-3/TRBV12-4	13	TRBJ1-2	NA	NA	CASSLETDYGYTF	TGTGCCAGCAGTTTAGAGACAGACTATGGCTACACCTTC
TRBV20-1	12	TRBJ1-1	NA	NA	CSASFRNTEAFF	TGCAGTGCTAGTTTTCGTAACACTGAAGCTTTCTTT
TRBV4-1	16	TRBJ1-2	NA	NA	CASSQDQQGSGYGYTF	TGCGCCAGCAGCCAAGATCAACAGGGCTCTGGGTATGGCTACACCTTC
TRBV5-4	15	TRBJ2-1	NA	TRBD2	CASSSGLAVPNEQFF	TGTGCCAGCAGCTCGGGACTAGCGGTGCCCAATGAGCAGTTCTTC
TRBV9	17	TRBJ2-3	once	TRBD2	CASSASSDRGGTDTQYF	TGTGCCAGCAGCGCGAGTTCGGATCGGGGGGGCACAGATACGCAGTATTTT
TRBV5-6	14	TRBJ1-5	NA	TRBD1	CASSLVGQNQPQHF	TGTGCCAGCAGCTTGGTGGGACAGAATCAGCCCCAGCATTTT
TRBV19	14	TRBJ2-7	NA	TRBD2	CASSSGRGSYEQYF	TGTGCCAGTAGTAGCGGGAGGGGATCCTACGAGCAGTACTTC
TRBV3-1	16	TRBJ2-3	NA	NA	CASSQDSRLASDTQYF	TGTGCCAGCAGCCAAGATAGTCGGCTAGCTTCAGATACGCAGTATTTT
TRBV5-1	15	TRBJ2-1	NA	TRBD2	CASSLALAGLNEQFF	TGCGCCAGCAGCTTGGCATTAGCGGGGCTCAATGAGCAGTTCTTC
TRBV12-3/TRBV12-4	13	TRBJ1-2	NA	TRBD1	CASSQTGDYGYTF	TGTGCCAGCAGCCAGACAGGGGACTATGGCTACACCTTC
TRBV20-1	15	TRBJ2-7	NA	NA	CSAMNPRISSYEQYF	TGCAGTGCTATGAATCCCCGAATATCCTCCTACGAGCAGTACTTC
TRBV30	15	TRBJ2-3	NA	TRBD1	CAWNTGTGITDTQYF	TGTGCCTGGAATACAGGGACAGGGATTACAGATACGCAGTATTTT
TRBV20-1	16	TRBJ1-5	once	TRBD1	CSAHKPGQGANQPQHF	TGCAGTGCTCACAAACCGGGACAGGGGGCCAATCAGCCCCAGCATTTT
TRBV6-6	14	TRBJ1-2	NA	NA	CASSLASSAYGYTF	TGTGCCAGCAGTTTAGCCAGCAGCGCCTATGGCTACACCTTC
TRBV5-1	13	TRBJ2-1	once	NA	CASRRPSANEQFF	TGCGCCAGCAGACGGCCTAGCGCCAATGAGCAGTTCTTC
TRBV7-9	14	TRBJ2-6	NA	NA	CASSVSGRANVLTF	TGTGCCAGCAGCGTCAGCGGACGGGCCAACGTCCTGACTTTC
TRBV3-1	14	TRBJ2-6	NA	NA	CASSQNGGANVLTF	TGTGCCAGCAGCCAGAATGGAGGGGCCAACGTCCTGACTTTC
TRBV5-1	15	TRBJ2-1	NA	TRBD2	CASSPPGLADNEQFF	TGCGCCAGCAGCCCACCGGGACTAGCGGACAATGAGCAGTTCTTC
TRBV9	15	TRBJ1-2	NA	NA	CASSVAGGPIYGYTF	TGTGCCAGCAGCGTAGCTGGCGGACCGATCTATGGCTACACCTTC
TRBV7-2	14	TRBJ2-7	once	NA	CASSLTRGGYEQYF	TGTGCCAGCAGCTTGACCAGGGGGGGCTACGAGCAGTACTTC
TRBV30	14	TRBJ2-1	NA	TRBD2	CAWRTSGGFNEQFF	TGTGCCTGGAGGACTAGCGGGGGGTTTAATGAGCAGTTCTTC
TRBV20-1	15	TRBJ2-5	NA	TRBD1	CSARKGQGDQETQYF	TGCAGTGCTAGAAAGGGACAGGGGGACCAAGAGACCCAGTACTTC
TRBV6-5	15	TRBJ2-5	NA	TRBD1	CASSYGDRGLETQYF	TGTGCCAGCAGTTACGGGGACAGGGGGCTCGAGACCCAGTACTTC
TRBV7-9	15	TRBJ1-1	NA	TRBD1	CASTPGQTMNTEAFF	TGTGCCAGCACGCCGGGACAGACAATGAACACTGAAGCTTTCTTT
TRBV10-3	15	TRBJ2-7	NA	TRBD1	CAIRPKDRGGYEQYF	TGTGCCATCAGACCCAAGGACAGGGGGGGCTACGAGCAGTACTTC
TRBV3-1	15	TRBJ2-1	NA	NA	CASSQDSLHYNEQFF	TGTGCCAGCAGCCAAGATTCCCTCCATTACAATGAGCAGTTCTTC
TRBV5-4	15	TRBJ2-3	NA	NA	CASSLGLVGTDTQYF	TGTGCCAGCAGCTTGGGCCTAGTCGGTACAGATACGCAGTATTTT
TRBV20-1	18	TRBJ2-7	NA	TRBD2	CSAPPTLAGGPFSYEQYF	TGCAGTGCTCCCCCCACACTAGCGGGAGGGCCGTTTAGCTACGAGCAGTACTTC